The entry below describes one T cell receptor (beta chain). Its antigen target is currently unknown. No clone much larger than this one lies a single base away; base qualities are absent. Sample time point, as interpreted from the label and publication: baseline before first vaccination. Vaccinee samples came from UK trials COV001 and COV002, including a single-blind randomized controlled phase 2/3 trial of AZD1222 (ChAdOx1 nCoV-19) in healthy adults. For TCRbeta chain sequencing, PBMC samples were collected from trial participants at day 0 and at day 28 after the second dose. This sample stems from a study of T cell responses to AZD1222 COVID-19 vaccine (dated by TCRdb to the early 2020s). Looking at the study overall: AZD1222 recipients whose second dose came at about 4 weeks and those whose second dose came at about 12 weeks were combined into one group, since spike-specific TCR depth and breadth did not differ between the two schedules. A total of 240 or so trial participants underwent TCR sequencing, of whom approximately 200 had received two doses of AZD1222 and 26 had received two doses of the MenACWY control vaccine. Enrollment into the trials was organized by age into subgroups of 18-55, 56-69 and 70-plus years, and those subgroups contained approximately 150, 30 and 60 TCR-sequenced participants, respectively. General findings and caveats noted by the study authors: Most participants were white British and females outnumbered males, and the authors suggested that clonal diversity may have been underestimated. Conclusions about previously exposed vaccinees are limited, since just 5 or 6 AZD1222 recipients were seropositive for SARS-CoV-2 at baseline. The 56-69-year group was small, and its depth increase did not reach significance, likely because of low power. The vaccine-associated CD4 TCRs covered the entire spike protein, and the dominant responses fell in regions 160-218 and 743-854. After two AZD1222 doses, spike-specific TCR breadth and depth were significantly higher than at day 0 and than in MenACWY recipients. Nearly half of unique spike-specific TCRs reportedly recognized epitopes outside regions mutated in the B.1.351 and B.1.1.7 variants. No day 14 peak-response samples were available, so repertoires were characterized only after the peak T cell response.

The CDR3 regions of human TCRbeta chains were analyzed by immunosequencing. The source study handled its data this way. TCRs in the repertoires were matched against a reference library of SARS-CoV-2-specific TCRs that had been generated with the MIRA antigen-specificity platform. Breadth was defined as the fraction of unique TCRs that were SARS-CoV-2-associated, and depth was defined as the fraction of total T cells that were SARS-CoV-2-associated. Using the MIRA data, each spike-specific TCR was mapped to the spike region that the TCR reacts to and placed in a CD4 or CD8 class. Log10-transformed breadth and depth values were compared by one-way ANOVA with Sidak's multiple comparisons tests. TCRdb re-hosts the immuneACCESS table, in-frame sequences only. Its copies lack some clones; in the studies checked, an unresolved V gene accounts for under half of them, and the cause for the rest is not known. V and J calls and clone size are those listed in that table; D and trimming were worked out from the DNA. This sample has about 190,000 clones in its table, and more than 75% of those were observed once. The ten biggest clones cover 0.99% of the sample.

The sample here was peripheral blood, taken on day 0 of AZD1222 vaccination. This TCR came from an adult in good health.

The CDR3 reads CASSVGGVGSYNSPLHF. The nucleotides read TGTGCCAGCAGCGTAGGCGGGGTGGGCTCCTATAATTCACCCCTCCACTTT. The chain is assembled from TRBV9 and TRBJ1-6, with the D gene not clear enough to name. V and J are truncated by 0 bases and 0 bases respectively, leaving an intervening sequence of 10 bases. The CDR3, cysteine through phenylalanine, is 17 amino acids long. Only the CDR3 DNA stays, 51 bases, in frame from base 1. CDR1 and CDR2 are drawn from the germline V gene: SGDLS, YYNGEE.